This is a list of T cell receptor beta chains from one sample in a study of shared clonotypes between healthy human individuals. Data came from immunoSEQ multiplex PCR; TCRdb stores just in-frame clones and leaves some out. The sample holds more than 1.2 million clones, around 98.5% seen once. Sequencing used naive CD4+ T cells sorted from blood. The receptors originated from a man aged 25 to 40 in good health. Each CDR3 is given without its conserved first and last residue. Fields, in order: J gene, V gene, D gene, CDR3 protein. The D gene is left open where the match is weak.

TRBJ2-7,TRBV7-2,.,ASSLAQGYEQY
TRBJ2-3,TRBV21-1,.,ASSRDGTSGTIKNTQY
TRBJ2-5,TRBV20-1,.,SAITGETQY
TRBJ2-7,TRBV7-2,.,ASSSNLEQY
TRBJ2-1,TRBV29-1,.,SVEAGTAYNEQF
TRBJ2-7,TRBV5-8,.,ASSLGGSYYEQY
TRBJ2-4,TRBV5-1,.,ASSWGLEAMGAKNIQY
TRBJ2-3,TRBV28,TRBD2,ASSLPAGGTDTQY
TRBJ2-5,TRBV7-6,.,ASSLNGETQY
TRBJ1-1,TRBV5-1,TRBD1,ASSLTGEVVTEAF
TRBJ2-5,TRBV25-1,.,ASSDTKAGRQETQY
TRBJ2-1,TRBV19,TRBD2,ASSMTSGSHEQF
TRBJ2-3,TRBV4-1,.,ASSQALDGTSGDTQY
TRBJ2-1,TRBV19,TRBD2,ASRLPGLAGNEQF
TRBJ2-1,TRBV2,.,ASSDGRRNEQF
TRBJ2-7,TRBV5-1,TRBD1,ASSFGTVLSYEQY
TRBJ2-1,TRBV5-1,TRBD2,ASSSLAGVEQF
TRBJ2-2,TRBV28,.,ASSLKTGELF
TRBJ2-5,TRBV2,.,ASSASGGRETQY
TRBJ1-1,TRBV5-6,.,ASSPDRSGYTEAF
TRBJ2-3,TRBV6-5,.,ASRNTDTQY
TRBJ2-2,TRBV7-6,TRBD2,ASSPGLAGAGELF
TRBJ1-2,TRBV2,.,ASSGAAGYYGYT
TRBJ2-7,TRBV7-2,.,ASSLVSWGKGPEQY
TRBJ2-1,TRBV7-6,TRBD2,ASSSAGGPYNEQF
TRBJ2-3,TRBV5-1,.,ASSFGQITDTQY
TRBJ2-7,TRBV28,.,ATLGLYYEQY
TRBJ2-1,TRBV7-6,TRBD2,ASSSRTSGDEQF
TRBJ2-3,TRBV11-2,TRBD1,ASSLGRDRGATTDTQY
TRBJ2-7,TRBV4-1,.,ASSQDRDPYEQY
TRBJ1-3,TRBV5-1,.,ASSLGASSGNTIY
TRBJ2-7,TRBV6-1,TRBD2,ASSATSGRNSYEQY
TRBJ2-5,TRBV19,.,ASSIGPGGTQY
TRBJ2-5,TRBV7-3,.,ASSPTGAETQY
TRBJ2-1,TRBV6-6,.,ASSYSVGSGEQF
TRBJ2-1,TRBV15,TRBD1,ATSREVGTGGYNEQF
TRBJ2-2,TRBV9,.,ASSPDSGPNTGELF
TRBJ1-5,TRBV18,.,ASSPGPDQPQH
TRBJ2-7,TRBV29-1,.,SVRNSRSYEQY
TRBJ2-1,TRBV7-9,TRBD2,ASSWGSSGSRNEQF
TRBJ2-2,TRBV5-6,.,ASSLVMVNTGELF
TRBJ1-1,TRBV4-2,.,ASSQLGGSDTEAF
TRBJ2-7,TRBV29-1,.,SVVSPYEQY
TRBJ1-1,TRBV14,TRBD1,ASSRLGTVAAGTEAF
TRBJ1-5,TRBV27,.,ASSLWARQAGNQPQH
TRBJ2-1,TRBV7-9,.,ASSLDPHEQF
TRBJ1-5,TRBV15,.,ATSRDRHQPQH
TRBJ2-5,TRBV10-3,TRBD2,AISEGTSGAQETQY
TRBJ2-2,TRBV6-4,.,ASMRTANTGELF
TRBJ2-7,TRBV5-3,.,ASSLEAPSYEQY
TRBJ2-1,TRBV5-1,.,ASSPGVGIYNEQF
TRBJ2-7,TRBV4-3,.,ASSQNPASVYEQY
TRBJ2-2,TRBV7-3,.,ASSFLNTGELF
TRBJ2-2,TRBV12-5,TRBD1,ASGLAAPPGTAANTGELF
TRBJ2-1,TRBV5-1,.,ASSLNGQSSYNEQF